This T cell receptor beta chain emerged from a study of cytomegalovirus exposure and HLA in healthy donors. Germline V lookup: CDR1 SGHRS, CDR2 YFSETQ. This CDR3 is built from 15 residues. This clone was observed a few times. The antigen is unknown. Overall study results and limits: There were reportedly fewer N-insertions in an Asian-associated ancestry cluster than the roughly 700-donor mean, in a later analysis. The dataset shows that most TCR sequences were rare, while some public TCRs occurred in many donors. Presence/absence comparisons presumed near-even sequencing depth among donors.

60 Vbeta and 13 Jbeta primers were used in PCR. Repertoires were generated with immunoSEQ multiplex PCR, while TCRdb's copy carries only in-frame clones and drops some. The profile shows some 150,000 clones, roughly four fifths of them singletons. The clonotype comes from a man aged 25-45 years in good health and CMV-seronegative. The sequenced sample consisted of PBMCs. The chain links TRBV5-1 to TRBJ2-5; D remains unclear. The J call could be wrong; TRBJ2-7 is a better fit for the DNA end. In nucleotides, the CDR3 is TGCGCCAGCAGCCCCCAAGAAAGGGACTCCTACGAGCAGTACTTC. This codes for CASSPQERDSYEQYF.